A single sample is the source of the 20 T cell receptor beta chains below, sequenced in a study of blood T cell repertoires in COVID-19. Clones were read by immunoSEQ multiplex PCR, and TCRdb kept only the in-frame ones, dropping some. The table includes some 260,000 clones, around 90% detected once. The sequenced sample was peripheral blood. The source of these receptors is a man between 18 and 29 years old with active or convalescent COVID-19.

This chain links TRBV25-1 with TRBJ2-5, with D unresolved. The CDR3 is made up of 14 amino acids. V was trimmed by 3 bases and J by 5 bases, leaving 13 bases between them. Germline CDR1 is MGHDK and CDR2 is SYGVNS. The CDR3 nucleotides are TGTGCCAGCAGTGATTTTGGTCAGGTGGAGACCCAGTACTTC. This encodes CASSDFGQVETQYF.

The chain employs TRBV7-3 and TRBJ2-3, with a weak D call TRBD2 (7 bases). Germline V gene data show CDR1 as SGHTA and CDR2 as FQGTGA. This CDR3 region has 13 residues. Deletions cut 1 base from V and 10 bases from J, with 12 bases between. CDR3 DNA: TGTGCCAGCAGCTTAATCGGCGGGGGCGCGCAGTATTTT. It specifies CASSLIGGGAQYF.

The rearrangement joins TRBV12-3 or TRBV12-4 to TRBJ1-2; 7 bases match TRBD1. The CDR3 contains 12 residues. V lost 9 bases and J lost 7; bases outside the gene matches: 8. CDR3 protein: CASERGPTGYTF. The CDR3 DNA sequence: TGTGCCAGTGAAAGGGGGCCTACTGGCTACACCTTC.

Here the CDR3 DNA reads TGTGCCACCAGTGCCGGGGGGGGAAAGAACACTGAAGCTTTCTTT. Protein product: CATSAGGGKNTEAFF. The chain couples TRBV24-1 to TRBJ1-1; a weak D match, TRBD1 (5 bases). This CDR3 region has 15 residues. V lost 5 bases, J lost 1 base, and 13 bases lay in between. Germline assignment: CDR1 KGHDR and CDR2 SFDVKD.

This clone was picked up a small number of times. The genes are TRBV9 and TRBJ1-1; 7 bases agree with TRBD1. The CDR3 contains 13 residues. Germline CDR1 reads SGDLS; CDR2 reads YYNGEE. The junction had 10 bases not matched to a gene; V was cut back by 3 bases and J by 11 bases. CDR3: CASSDRQTGKAFF. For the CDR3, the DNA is TGTGCCAGCAGCGACCGCCAGACAGGGAAGGCTTTCTTT.

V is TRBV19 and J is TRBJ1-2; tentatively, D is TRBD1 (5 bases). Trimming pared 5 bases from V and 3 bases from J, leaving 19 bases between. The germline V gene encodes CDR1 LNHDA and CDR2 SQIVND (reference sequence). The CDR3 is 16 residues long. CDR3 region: CASSDIQVQWYYGYTF. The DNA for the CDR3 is TGTGCCAGTAGTGATATACAGGTCCAGTGGTACTATGGCTACACCTTC.

CDR3 region: CASSFRTGNYEQYF. The CDR3 DNA follows: TGTGCCAGCAGCTTTCGGACAGGGAACTACGAGCAGTACTTC. This sequence joins TRBV7-9 and TRBJ2-7; 8 bases align to TRBD1. This CDR3 contains 14 residues. Trimming took 3 bases from V and 3 from J; bases not matched to a gene: 4. CDR1 is SEHNR and CDR2 is FQNEAQ in the germline V gene (reference sequence). The full variable domain, its missing parts supplied by reference TRBV7-9 and TRBJ2-7, is DTGVSQNPRHKITKRGQNVTFRCDPISEHNRLYWYRQTLGQGPEFLTYFQNEAQLEKSRLLSDRFSAERPKGSFSTLEIQRTEQGDSAMYLCASSFRTGNYEQYFGPGTRLTVT.

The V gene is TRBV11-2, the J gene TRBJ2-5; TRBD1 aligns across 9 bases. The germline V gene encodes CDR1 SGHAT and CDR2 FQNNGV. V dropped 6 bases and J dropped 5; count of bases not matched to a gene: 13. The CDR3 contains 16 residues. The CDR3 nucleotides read TGTGCCAGCAGATTATACCGGGACAGGGCTCGCGAGACCCAGTACTTC. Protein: CASRLYRDRARETQYF.

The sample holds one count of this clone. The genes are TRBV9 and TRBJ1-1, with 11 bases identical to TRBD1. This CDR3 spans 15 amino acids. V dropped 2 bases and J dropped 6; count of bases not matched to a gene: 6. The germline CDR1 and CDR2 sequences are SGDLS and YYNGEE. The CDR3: CASSVQGQGVPEAFF. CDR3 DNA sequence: TGTGCCAGCAGCGTTCAGGGACAGGGGGTGCCTGAAGCTTTCTTT.

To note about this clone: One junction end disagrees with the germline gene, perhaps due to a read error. CDR3: CASSYGRQDPSDF. CDR3 sequence (DNA): TGTGCCAGCAGTTACGGCAGACAAGACCCTAGCGACTTT. The chain joins TRBV6-2 or TRBV6-3 to TRBJ1-2; D gene uncertain. CDR3 length: 13 residues. Germline V gene sequence: CDR1 MNHEY, CDR2 SVGEGT.

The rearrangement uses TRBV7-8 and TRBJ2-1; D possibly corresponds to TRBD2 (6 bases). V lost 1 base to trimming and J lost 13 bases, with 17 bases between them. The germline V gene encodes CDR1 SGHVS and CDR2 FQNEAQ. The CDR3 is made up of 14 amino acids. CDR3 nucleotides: TGTGCCAGCAGCTTAGTCTTGGCGGGATCAGGACAGTTCTTC. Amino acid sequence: CASSLVLAGSGQFF.

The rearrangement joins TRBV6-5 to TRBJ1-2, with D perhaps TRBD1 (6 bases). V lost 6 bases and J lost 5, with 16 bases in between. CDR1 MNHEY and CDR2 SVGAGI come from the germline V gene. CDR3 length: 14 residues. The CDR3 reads CASSRGAGAYGYTF. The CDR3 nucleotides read TGTGCCAGCAGCCGGGGGGCAGGGGCGTATGGCTACACCTTC.

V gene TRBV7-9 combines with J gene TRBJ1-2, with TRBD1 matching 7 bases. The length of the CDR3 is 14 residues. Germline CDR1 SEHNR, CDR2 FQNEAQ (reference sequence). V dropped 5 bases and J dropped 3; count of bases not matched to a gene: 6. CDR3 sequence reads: CASSMTGTDYGYTF. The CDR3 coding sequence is TGTGCCAGCAGCATGACCGGGACAGACTATGGCTACACCTTC. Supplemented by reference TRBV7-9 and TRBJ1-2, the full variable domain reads DTGVSQNPRHKITKRGQNVTFRCDPISEHNRLYWYRQTLGQGPEFLTYFQNEAQLEKSRLLSDRFSAERPKGSFSTLEIQRTEQGDSAMYLCASSMTGTDYGYTFGSGTRLTVV.

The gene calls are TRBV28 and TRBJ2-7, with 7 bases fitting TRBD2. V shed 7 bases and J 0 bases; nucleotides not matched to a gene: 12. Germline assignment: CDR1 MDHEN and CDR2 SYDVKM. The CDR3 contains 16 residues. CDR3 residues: CASNLQAGLSSYEQYF. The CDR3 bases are TGTGCCAGCAACCTCCAAGCGGGGTTAAGCTCCTACGAGCAGTACTTC.

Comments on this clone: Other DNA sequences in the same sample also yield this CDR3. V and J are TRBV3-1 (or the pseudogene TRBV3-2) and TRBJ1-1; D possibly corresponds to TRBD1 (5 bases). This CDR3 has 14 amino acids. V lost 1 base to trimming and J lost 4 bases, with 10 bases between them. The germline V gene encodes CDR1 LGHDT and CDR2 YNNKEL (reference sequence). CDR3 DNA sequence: TGTGCCAGCAGCCAAGGGGGCTTCGGCACTGAAGCTTTCTTT. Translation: CASSQGGFGTEAFF.

The CDR3 region is CASSGTGSETQYF. In nucleotides, the CDR3 is TGTGCCAGCAGCGGGACAGGGTCCGAGACCCAGTACTTC. This sequence joins TRBV2 and TRBJ2-5; TRBD1 aligns across 9 bases. Trimming at V came to 6 bases and at J to 5 bases, leaving 4 bases not matched to a gene. The length of the CDR3 is 13 residues. CDR1 is SNHLY, CDR2 FYNNEI, per germline.

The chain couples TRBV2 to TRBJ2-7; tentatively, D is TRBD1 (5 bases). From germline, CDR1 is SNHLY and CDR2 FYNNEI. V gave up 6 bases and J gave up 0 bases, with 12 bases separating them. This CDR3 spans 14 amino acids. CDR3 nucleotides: TGTGCCAGCAGGCGTACAGGTTACTCCTACGAGCAGTACTTC. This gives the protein CASRRTGYSYEQYF.

CDR3 sequence (DNA): TGTGCCAGCAGCTCCCGGGACAGCAACACTGAAGCTTTCTTT. Translation gives CASSSRDSNTEAFF. The chain couples TRBV5-4 to TRBJ1-1; the match to TRBD1 covers 7 bases. This CDR3 has 14 residues. J was trimmed by 2 bases and V by 3 bases; bases with no gene match: 4. Germline V gene lookup returns CDR1 SGHNT and CDR2 YYREEE (reference sequence).

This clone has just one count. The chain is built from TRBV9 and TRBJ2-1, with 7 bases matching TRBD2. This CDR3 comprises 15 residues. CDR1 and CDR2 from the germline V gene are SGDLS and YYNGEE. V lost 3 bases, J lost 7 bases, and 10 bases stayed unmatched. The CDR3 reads CASSAGLLHWNEQFF. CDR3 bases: TGTGCCAGCAGCGCGGGACTACTCCACTGGAATGAGCAGTTCTTC.

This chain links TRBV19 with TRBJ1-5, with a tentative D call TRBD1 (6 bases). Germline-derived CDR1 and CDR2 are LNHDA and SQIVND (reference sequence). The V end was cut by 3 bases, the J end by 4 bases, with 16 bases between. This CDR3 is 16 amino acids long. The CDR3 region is CASSIVGQGLNQPQHF. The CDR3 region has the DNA TGTGCCAGTAGTATCGTTGGGCAGGGGTTAAATCAGCCCCAGCATTTT.